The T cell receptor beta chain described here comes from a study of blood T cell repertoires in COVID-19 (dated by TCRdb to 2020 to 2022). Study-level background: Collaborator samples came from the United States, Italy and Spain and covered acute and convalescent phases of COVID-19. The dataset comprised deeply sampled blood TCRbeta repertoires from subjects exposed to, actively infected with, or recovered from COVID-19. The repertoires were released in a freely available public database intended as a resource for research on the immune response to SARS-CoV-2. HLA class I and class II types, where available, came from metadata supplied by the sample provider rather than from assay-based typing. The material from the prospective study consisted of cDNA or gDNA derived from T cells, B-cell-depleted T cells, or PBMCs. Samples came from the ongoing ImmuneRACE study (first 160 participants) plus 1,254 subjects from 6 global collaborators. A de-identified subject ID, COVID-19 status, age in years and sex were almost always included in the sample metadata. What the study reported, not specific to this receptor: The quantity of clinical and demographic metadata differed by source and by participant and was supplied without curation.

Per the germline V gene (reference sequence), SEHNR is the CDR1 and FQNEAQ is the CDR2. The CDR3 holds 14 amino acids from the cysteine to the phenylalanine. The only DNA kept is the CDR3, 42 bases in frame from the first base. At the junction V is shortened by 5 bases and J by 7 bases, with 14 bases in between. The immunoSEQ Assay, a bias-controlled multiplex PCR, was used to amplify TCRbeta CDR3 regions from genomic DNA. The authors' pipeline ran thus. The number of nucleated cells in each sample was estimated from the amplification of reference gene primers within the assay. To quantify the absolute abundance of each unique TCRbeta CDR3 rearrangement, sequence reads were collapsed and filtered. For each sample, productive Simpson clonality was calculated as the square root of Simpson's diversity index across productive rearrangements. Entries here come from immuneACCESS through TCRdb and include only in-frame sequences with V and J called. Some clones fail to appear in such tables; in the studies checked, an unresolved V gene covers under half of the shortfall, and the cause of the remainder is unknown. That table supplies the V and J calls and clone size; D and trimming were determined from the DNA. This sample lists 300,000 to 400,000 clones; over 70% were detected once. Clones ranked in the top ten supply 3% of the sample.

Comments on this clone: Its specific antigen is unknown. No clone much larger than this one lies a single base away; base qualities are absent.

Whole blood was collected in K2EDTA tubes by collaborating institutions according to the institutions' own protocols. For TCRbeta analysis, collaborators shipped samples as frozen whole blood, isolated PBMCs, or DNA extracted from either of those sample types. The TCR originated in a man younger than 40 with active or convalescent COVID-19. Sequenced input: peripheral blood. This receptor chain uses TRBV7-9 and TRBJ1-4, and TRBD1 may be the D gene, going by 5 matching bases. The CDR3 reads CASSLSGTFEKLFF. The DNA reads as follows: TGTGCCAGCAGCCTTTCCGGGACTTTTGAAAAACTGTTTTTT.